The entry that follows covers one T cell receptor (beta chain) sequence. When the RNA was reverse transcribed, random hexamers were used with an input of about 0.5 to 1 ug. immunoSEQ multiplex PCR amplified TCR beta CDR3 across 54 Vbeta, 13 Jbeta. TCRdb called the immunoSEQ multiplex PCR reads again in MiXCR, with one record for every CDR3 protein. The sample records under 150,000 distinct CDR3 sequences, 75% to 90% being singletons. The record originates from a study of CD8 T cells in Susac syndrome. From blood CD8+ and CD4+ T cells, TCR beta sequences were generated. The specimen was CD8+ T cells from PBMCs. The origin of this receptor is a human donor with multiple sclerosis.

CDR3 bases: TGTGCCAGCAGTTATTATGGGCCGAACAATGAGCAGTTCTTC. Its translation: CASSYYGPNNEQFF. The chain couples TRBV6-5 to TRBJ2-1; D call uncertain. V lost 3 bases, J lost 5 bases, and 11 bases lay in between. This CDR3 is 14 amino acids long. CDR1 is MNHEY, CDR2 SVGAGI, per germline.